This T cell receptor beta chain was sequenced for a study of blood T cell repertoires in COVID-19. There are 13 residues in the CDR3. Looked up from germline, CDR1 is SGHNT and CDR2 is YYREEE (reference sequence). Germline trimming cut 3 bases from V and 7 bases from J; bases unmatched to any gene: 3. Measured with immunoSEQ multiplex PCR; TCRdb has only the in-frame clones, and not every one. The sample includes hundreds of thousands of clones, roughly 90% seen only once; the top ten take roughly 2.6%. Enrolled through a virtual design, the participants were between about 18 and 100 years of age and came from 24 US areas. Before being deemed recovered, Cohort 3 donors had two negative PCRs, clearance, or symptom resolution.

This sequence originates from a man between 60 and 70 years old who had recovered from COVID-19. This chain joins TRBV5-4 and TRBJ1-1; the match to TRBD1 covers 10 bases. The sequenced sample was PBMCs or T cells enriched from blood (not recorded which). In nucleotides, the CDR3 is TGTGCCAGCAGCTCCGGACAGGGGGATGAAGCTTTCTTT. This encodes CASSSGQGDEAFF.